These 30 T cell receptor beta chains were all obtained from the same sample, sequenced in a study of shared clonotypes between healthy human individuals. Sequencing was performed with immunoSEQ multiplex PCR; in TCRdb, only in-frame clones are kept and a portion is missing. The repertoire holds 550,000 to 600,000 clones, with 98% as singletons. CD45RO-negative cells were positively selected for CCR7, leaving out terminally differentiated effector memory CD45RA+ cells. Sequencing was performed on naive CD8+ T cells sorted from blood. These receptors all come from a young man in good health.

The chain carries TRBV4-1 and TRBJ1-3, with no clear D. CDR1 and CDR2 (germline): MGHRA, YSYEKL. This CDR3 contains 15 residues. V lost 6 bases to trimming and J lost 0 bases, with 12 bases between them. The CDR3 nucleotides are TGCGCCAGCAGAAGTTCTACAAGCTCTGGAAACACCATATATTTT. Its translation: CASRSSTSSGNTIYF.

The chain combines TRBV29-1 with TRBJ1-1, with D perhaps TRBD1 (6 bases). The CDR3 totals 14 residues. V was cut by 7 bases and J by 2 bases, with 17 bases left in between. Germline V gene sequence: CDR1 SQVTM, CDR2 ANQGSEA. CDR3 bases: TGCAGCGCAAACTCGGGACAACGAAACACTGAAGCTTTCTTT. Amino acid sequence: CSANSGQRNTEAFF.

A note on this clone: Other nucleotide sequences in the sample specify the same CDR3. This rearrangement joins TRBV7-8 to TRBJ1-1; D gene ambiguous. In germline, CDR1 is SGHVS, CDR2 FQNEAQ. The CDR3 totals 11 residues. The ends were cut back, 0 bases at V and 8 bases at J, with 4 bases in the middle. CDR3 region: CASSLAREAFF. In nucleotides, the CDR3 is TGTGCCAGCAGCTTAGCCAGAGAAGCTTTCTTT.

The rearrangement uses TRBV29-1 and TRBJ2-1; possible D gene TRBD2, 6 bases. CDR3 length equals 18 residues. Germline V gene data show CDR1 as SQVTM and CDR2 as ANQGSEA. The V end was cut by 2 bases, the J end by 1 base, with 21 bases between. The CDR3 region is CSVELSHTRRGSYNEQFF. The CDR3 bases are TGCAGCGTTGAACTCTCCCATACTCGCCGGGGGTCCTACAATGAGCAGTTCTTC.

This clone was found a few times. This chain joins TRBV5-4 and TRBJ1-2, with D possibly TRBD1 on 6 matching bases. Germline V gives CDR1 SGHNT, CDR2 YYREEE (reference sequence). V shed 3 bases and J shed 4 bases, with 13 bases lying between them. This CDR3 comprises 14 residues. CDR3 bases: TGTGCCAGCAGCTGGAGGGGGTCTAGCTATGGCTACACCTTC. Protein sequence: CASSWRGSSYGYTF. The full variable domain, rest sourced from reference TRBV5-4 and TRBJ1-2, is ETGVTQSPTHLIKTRGQQVTLRCSSQSGHNTVSWYQQALGQGPQFIFQYYREEENGRGNFPPRFSGLQFPNYSSELNVNALELDDSALYLCASSWRGSSYGYTFGSGTRLTVV.

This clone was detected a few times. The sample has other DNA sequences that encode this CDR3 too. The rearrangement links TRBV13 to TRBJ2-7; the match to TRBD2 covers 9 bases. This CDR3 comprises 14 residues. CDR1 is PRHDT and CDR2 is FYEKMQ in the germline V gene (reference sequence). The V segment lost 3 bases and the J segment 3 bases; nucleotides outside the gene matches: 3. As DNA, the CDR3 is TGTGCCAGCAGCTTGGGTAGCGGGAGCTACGAGCAGTACTTC. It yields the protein CASSLGSGSYEQYF. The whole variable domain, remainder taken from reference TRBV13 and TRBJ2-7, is AAGVIQSPRHLIKEKRETATLKCYPIPRHDTVYWYQQGPGQDPQFLISFYEKMQSDKGSIPDRFSAQQFSDYHSELNMSSLELGDSALYFCASSLGSGSYEQYFGPGTRLTVT.

CDR3 DNA: TGTGCCAGCAGCTCTAGTTCAGGTCCCTACGAGCAGTACTTC. It specifies CASSSSSGPYEQYF. The gene calls are TRBV7-9 and TRBJ2-7; D gene uncertain. V lost 4 bases, J lost 2 bases, and 12 bases lay in between. The CDR3 runs 14 residues. CDR1 is SEHNR, CDR2 FQNEAQ, per germline (reference sequence).

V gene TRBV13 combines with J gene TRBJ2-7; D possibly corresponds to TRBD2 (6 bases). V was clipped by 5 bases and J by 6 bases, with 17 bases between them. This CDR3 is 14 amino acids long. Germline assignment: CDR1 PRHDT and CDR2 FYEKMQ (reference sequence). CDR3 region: CASSLFGSPLEQYF. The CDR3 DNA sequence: TGTGCCAGCAGCCTATTCGGGAGTCCCCTCGAGCAGTACTTC.

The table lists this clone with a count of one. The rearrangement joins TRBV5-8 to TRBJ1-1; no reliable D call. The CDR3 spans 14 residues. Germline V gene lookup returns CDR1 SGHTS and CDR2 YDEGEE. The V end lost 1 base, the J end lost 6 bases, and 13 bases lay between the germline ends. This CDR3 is CASSLFWTGAEAFF. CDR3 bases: TGTGCCAGCAGCTTGTTCTGGACCGGTGCTGAAGCTTTCTTT.

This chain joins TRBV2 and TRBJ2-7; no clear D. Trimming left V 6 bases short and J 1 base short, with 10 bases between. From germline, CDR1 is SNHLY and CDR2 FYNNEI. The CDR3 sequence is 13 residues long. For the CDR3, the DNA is TGTGCCAGCAGGAATCAGGCTTCCTACGAGCAGTACTTC. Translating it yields CASRNQASYEQYF.

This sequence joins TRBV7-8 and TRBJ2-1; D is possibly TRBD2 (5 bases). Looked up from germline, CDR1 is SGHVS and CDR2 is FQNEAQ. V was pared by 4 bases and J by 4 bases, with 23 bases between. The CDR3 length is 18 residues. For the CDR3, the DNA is TGTGCCAGCAGCTCGCCGTGGGGTAATCGGGAATCGTACAATGAGCAGTTCTTC. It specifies CASSSPWGNRESYNEQFF.

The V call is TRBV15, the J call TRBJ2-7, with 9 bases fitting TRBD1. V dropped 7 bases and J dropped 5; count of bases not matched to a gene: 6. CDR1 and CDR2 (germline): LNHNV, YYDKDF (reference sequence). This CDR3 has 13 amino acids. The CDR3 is CATNPDRGHEQYF. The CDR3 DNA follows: TGTGCCACCAATCCGGACAGGGGCCACGAGCAGTACTTC.

CDR3 DNA sequence: TGTGCCAGCAGTGAAGTGATCAGGGGAAGCCAGCCCCAGCATTTT. Amino acids: CASSEVIRGSQPQHF. The chain combines TRBV2 with TRBJ1-5, with D perhaps TRBD1 (6 bases). Between the trimmed V and J ends, which lost 1 base and 7 bases, there was a span of 14 bases. Germline V gene data show CDR1 as SNHLY and CDR2 as FYNNEI. CDR3 size: 15 residues.

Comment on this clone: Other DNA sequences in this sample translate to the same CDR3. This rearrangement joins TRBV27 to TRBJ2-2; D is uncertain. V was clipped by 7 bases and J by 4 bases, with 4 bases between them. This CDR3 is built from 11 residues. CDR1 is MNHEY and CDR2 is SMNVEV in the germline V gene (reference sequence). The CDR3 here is CASTSTGELFF. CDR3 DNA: TGTGCCAGCACCAGCACCGGGGAGCTGTTTTTT.

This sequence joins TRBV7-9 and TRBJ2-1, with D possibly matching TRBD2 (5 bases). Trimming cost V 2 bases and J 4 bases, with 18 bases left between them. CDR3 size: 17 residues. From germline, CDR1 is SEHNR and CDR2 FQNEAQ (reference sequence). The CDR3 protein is CASSLYASGDVYNEQFF. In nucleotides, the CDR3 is TGTGCCAGCAGCTTATACGCGAGCGGAGATGTTTACAATGAGCAGTTCTTC.

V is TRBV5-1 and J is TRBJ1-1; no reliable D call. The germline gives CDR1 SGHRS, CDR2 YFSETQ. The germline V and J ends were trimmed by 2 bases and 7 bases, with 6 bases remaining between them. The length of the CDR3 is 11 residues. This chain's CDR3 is CASSFGSEAFF. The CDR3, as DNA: TGCGCCAGCAGCTTTGGGAGTGAAGCTTTCTTT.

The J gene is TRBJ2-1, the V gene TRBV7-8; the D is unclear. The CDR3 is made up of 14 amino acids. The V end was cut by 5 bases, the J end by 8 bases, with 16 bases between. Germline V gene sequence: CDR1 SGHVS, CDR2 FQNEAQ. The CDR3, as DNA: TGTGCCAGCAGCCCCTTGAGCAAGGTGGATGAGCAGTTCTTC. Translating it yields CASSPLSKVDEQFF.

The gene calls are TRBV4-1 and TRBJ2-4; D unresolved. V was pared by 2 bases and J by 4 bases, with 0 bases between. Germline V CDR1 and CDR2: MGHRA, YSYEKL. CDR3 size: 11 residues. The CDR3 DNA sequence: TGCGCCAGCAGCCAAAAAAACATTCAGTACTTC. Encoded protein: CASSQKNIQYF.

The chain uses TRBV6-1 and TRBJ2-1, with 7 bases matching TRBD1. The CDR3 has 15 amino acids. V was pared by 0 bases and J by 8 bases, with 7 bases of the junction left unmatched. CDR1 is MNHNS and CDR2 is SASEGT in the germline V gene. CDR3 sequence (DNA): TGTGCCAGCAGTGAAGCAGGACAGGCAGTGGATGAGCAGTTCTTC. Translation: CASSEAGQAVDEQFF.

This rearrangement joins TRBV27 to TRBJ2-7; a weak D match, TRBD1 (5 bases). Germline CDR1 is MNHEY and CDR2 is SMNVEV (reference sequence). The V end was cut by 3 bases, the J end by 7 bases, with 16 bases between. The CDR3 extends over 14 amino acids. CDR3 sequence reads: CASSFSQGSKEQYF. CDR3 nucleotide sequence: TGTGCCAGCAGTTTTTCGCAGGGCTCAAAAGAGCAGTACTTC.

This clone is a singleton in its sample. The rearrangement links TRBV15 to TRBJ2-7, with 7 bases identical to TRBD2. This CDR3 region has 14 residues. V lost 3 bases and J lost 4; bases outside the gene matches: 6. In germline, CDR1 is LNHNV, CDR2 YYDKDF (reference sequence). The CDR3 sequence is CATSSRLADYEQYF. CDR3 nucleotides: TGTGCCACCAGCAGCCGGCTAGCGGATTACGAGCAGTACTTC.

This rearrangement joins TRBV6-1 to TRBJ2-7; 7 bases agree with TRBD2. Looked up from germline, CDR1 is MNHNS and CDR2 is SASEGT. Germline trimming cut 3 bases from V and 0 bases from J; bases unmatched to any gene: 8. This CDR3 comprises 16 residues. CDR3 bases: TGTGCCAGCAGTGATAATACCTGGGACTACTCCTACGAGCAGTACTTC. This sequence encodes CASSDNTWDYSYEQYF.

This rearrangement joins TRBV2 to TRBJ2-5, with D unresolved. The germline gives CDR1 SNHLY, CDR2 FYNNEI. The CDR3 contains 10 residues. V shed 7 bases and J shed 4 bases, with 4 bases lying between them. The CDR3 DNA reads TGTGCCAGCAATCGAGAGACCCAGTACTTC. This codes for CASNRETQYF.

This CDR3 is CASSKVGAWNEQFF. The CDR3, as DNA: TGTGCCAGCAGCAAAGTGGGGGCATGGAATGAGCAGTTCTTC. The rearrangement joins TRBV21-1 to TRBJ2-1; the table's D call, TRBD1, has no DNA check behind it. TRBV21-1 is a pseudogene segment. This CDR3 region has 14 residues.

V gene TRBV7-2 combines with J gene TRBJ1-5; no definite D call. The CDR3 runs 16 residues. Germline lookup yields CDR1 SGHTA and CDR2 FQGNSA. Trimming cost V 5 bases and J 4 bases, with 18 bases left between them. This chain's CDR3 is CASSPIPQDLNQPQHF. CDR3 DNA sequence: TGTGCCAGCAGCCCTATCCCGCAGGACTTAAATCAGCCCCAGCATTTT.

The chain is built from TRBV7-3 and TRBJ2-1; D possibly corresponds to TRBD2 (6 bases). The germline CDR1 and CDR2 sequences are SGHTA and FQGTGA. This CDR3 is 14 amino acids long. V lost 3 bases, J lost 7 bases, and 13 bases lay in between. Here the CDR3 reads CASSLGGIGNEQFF. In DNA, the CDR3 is TGTGCCAGCAGCTTGGGGGGAATTGGGAATGAGCAGTTCTTC.

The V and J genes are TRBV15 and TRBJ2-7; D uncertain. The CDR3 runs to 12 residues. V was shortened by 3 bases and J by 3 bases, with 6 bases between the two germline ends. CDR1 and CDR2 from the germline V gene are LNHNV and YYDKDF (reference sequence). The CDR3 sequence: CATSSGYYEQYF. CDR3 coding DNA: TGTGCCACCAGCAGTGGGTACTACGAGCAGTACTTC.

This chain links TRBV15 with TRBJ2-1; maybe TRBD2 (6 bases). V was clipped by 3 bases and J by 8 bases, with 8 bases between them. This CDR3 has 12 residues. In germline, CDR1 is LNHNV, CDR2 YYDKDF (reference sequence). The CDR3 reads CATSSVADEQFF. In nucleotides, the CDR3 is TGTGCCACCAGCAGTGTAGCGGATGAGCAGTTCTTC.

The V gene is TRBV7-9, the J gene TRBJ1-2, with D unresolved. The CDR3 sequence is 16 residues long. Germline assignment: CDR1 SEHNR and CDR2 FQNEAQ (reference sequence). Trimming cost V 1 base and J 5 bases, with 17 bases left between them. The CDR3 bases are TGTGCCAGCAGCTTAGGTCACCCTGAGGGTGTTTATGGCTACACCTTC. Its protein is CASSLGHPEGVYGYTF.

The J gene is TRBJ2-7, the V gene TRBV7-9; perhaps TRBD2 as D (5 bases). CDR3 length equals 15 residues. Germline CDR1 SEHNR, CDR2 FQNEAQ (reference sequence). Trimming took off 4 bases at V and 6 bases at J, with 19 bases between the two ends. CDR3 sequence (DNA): TGTGCCAGCAGCTCCCAACTAGGACTTCCTCTCGAGCAGTACTTC. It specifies CASSSQLGLPLEQYF.